The rows below give T cell receptor beta chains drawn from one sample of a study of neurological immune-mediated disorders. Each CDR3 protein is one row after TCRdb ran MiXCR on the 5' RACE reads. There are about 76,000 distinct CDR3 sequences in the sample; roughly 15% occur only once, and 15% lies in the top ten. Sequenced: PBMCs. These receptors came from a woman in her thirties or forties in good health. Both conserved end residues are part of each CDR3. A D gene is named only where the DNA matches it firmly. Only part of the rows carry a size: once, few, many, or a class if the clone is expanded.

cdr3_nt cdr3_aa j_call v_call d_call clone_size
TGTGCCAGCAGCTTAGTTGGGGGCGTCAATACGGAATATGGCTACACCTTC CASSLVGGVNTEYGYTF TRBJ1-2 TRBV7-9 . .
TGTGCCAGCCTGACAGGGGGTCAGGAGACCCAGTACTTC CASLTGGQETQYF TRBJ2-5 TRBV6-6 TRBD1 many
TGTGCCAGCAGCTTGGGCCCTGACAGGACCCGACTGTACAATGAGCAGTTCTTC CASSLGPDRTRLYNEQFF TRBJ2-1 TRBV5-5 . many
TGCAGTGCTTGGACCCTGGGCGAGCAGTACTTC CSAWTLGEQYF TRBJ2-7 TRBV20-1 . .
TGTGCCAGCAGAAGAGCGGGGGGCAGGAATACGCAGTATTTT CASRRAGGRNTQYF TRBJ2-3 TRBV28 TRBD2 .
TGTGCCAGCAGTTCGGGACAGGGGGACTATGGCTACACCTTC CASSSGQGDYGYTF TRBJ1-2 TRBV27 TRBD1 many
TGCGCCAGCAGTTTGGGGACAGACCAAGCAGGGACCCACTACTTC CASSLGTDQAGTHYF TRBJ2-5 TRBV5-1 TRBD1 .
TGTGCCAGCACCTTGGACGCAATCATGAACACTGAAGCTTTCTTT CASTLDAIMNTEAFF TRBJ1-1 TRBV12-3/TRBV12-4 . many
TGCGCCAGCAGCTTGTTCAGCGGGGAGCCCCAGCATTTT CASSLFSGEPQHF TRBJ1-5 TRBV5-1 . .
TGTGCCACGGCGGGGCTCGGGGCGGGGGAGACCCAGTACTTC CATAGLGAGETQYF TRBJ2-5 TRBV10-3 . .
TGCAGTGCTAGAGTAGCGGGGGCCGCCCCGCGGTTCTTC CSARVAGAAPRFF TRBJ2-1 TRBV20-1 TRBD2 many
TGTGCCACCAGCAGAGTGGGCAGGGTCGAAGGTACGCAGTATTTT CATSRVGRVEGTQYF TRBJ2-3 TRBV15 . many
TGTGCCAGCAGCTCCACCGGGGACGGAGAAGAGACCCAGTACTTC CASSSTGDGEETQYF TRBJ2-5 TRBV7-9 . many
TGTGCCAGCAGTGAAATGGGGGAGACTTCACCCCTCCACTTT CASSEMGETSPLHF TRBJ1-6 TRBV6-1 . .
TGCGTCGGCGGGGGTGTGAACACTGAAGCTTTCTTT CVGGGVNTEAFF TRBJ1-1 TRBV29-1 . many
TGTGCCAGCAGTTTACAGCCTCCGGGACTAGCGGGAGGTCTATGGGCAGATACGCAGTATTTT CASSLQPPGLAGGLWADTQYF TRBJ2-3 TRBV27 TRBD2 .
TGTGCCAGCAGTGAGGGACTTGACTACGAGCAGTACTTC CASSEGLDYEQYF TRBJ2-7 TRBV6-1 . many
TGTGCCAGCAGTTATCTTCGAACTAGCACAGATACGCAGTATTTT CASSYLRTSTDTQYF TRBJ2-3 TRBV28 . many
TGCGCCAGCAAAATGGACAGGGCTGACACCGGGGAGCTGTTTTTT CASKMDRADTGELFF TRBJ2-2 TRBV10-1 TRBD1 .
TGTGCCATCAGCTCCGGGACTAGCGGGGGAACCACCACAGATACGCAGTATTTT CAISSGTSGGTTTDTQYF TRBJ2-3 TRBV10-3 TRBD2 many
TGTGCCAGCAGCCCCAGGGGGCGGCAAGATACGCAGTATTTT CASSPRGRQDTQYF TRBJ2-3 TRBV5-4 TRBD1 .
TGTGCCAGCAGTTTGAAGGGAGAGACCCAGTACTTC CASSLKGETQYF TRBJ2-5 TRBV12-3/TRBV12-4 . few
TGCAGTGCCAAAACAGGGGTCGGCGGCTACACCTTC CSAKTGVGGYTF TRBJ1-2 TRBV20-1 TRBD1 few
TGTGCCAGCAGCCAAGATAGGTTCGGGACACGGAAAGTTAACTATGGCTACACCTTC CASSQDRFGTRKVNYGYTF TRBJ1-2 TRBV4-2 . many
TGTGCCAGCAGCCAGACCCCGGGGCCCATGGAGCAGTACTTC CASSQTPGPMEQYF TRBJ2-7 TRBV3-1 . .
TGTGCCAGCAGCCCACCCAGCCAGGGTCACACAGATACGCAGTATTTT CASSPPSQGHTDTQYF TRBJ2-3 TRBV7-8 . many
TGCGCCAGCAGCTTGGATGGACAGGGTCGCTACGAGCAGTACTTC CASSLDGQGRYEQYF TRBJ2-7 TRBV5-1 TRBD1 .
TGTGCCAGCAGCCGGGGCAAACAAGAGACCCAGTACTTC CASSRGKQETQYF TRBJ2-5 TRBV3-1 . many
TGCGCCAGCAGCCAAGATAGGATAGCGGGGACCGGGGAGCTGTTTTTT CASSQDRIAGTGELFF TRBJ2-2 TRBV4-1 TRBD2 many
TGTGCCAGCAGCTTCCTACAGGGTCAAGAGACCCAGTACTTC CASSFLQGQETQYF TRBJ2-5 TRBV5-6 . many
TGCAGTGCTAGAGAGACTAGCGGGGGGCTCAATGAGCAGTTCTTC CSARETSGGLNEQFF TRBJ2-1 TRBV20-1 TRBD2 few
TGCAGCGTTGTGGGGCAGGACACTGAAGCTTTCTTT CSVVGQDTEAFF TRBJ1-1 TRBV29-1 . many
TGTGCCAGCAGTTTGTTGGTAGCGGGGGGGCCCACAGATACGCAGTATTTT CASSLLVAGGPTDTQYF TRBJ2-3 TRBV12-3/TRBV12-4 TRBD2 many
TGTGCCAGCAGCCAATCCTTCGGGGGCTCGGAGCCCCAGCATTTT CASSQSFGGSEPQHF TRBJ1-5 TRBV16 . many
. CASSFYICSARGTVHYNEQFF TRBJ2-1 TRBV5-1 . .
TGTGCCACCAGCAGAGAAGGGACAGGCAGTCAAGAGACCCAGTACTTC CATSREGTGSQETQYF TRBJ2-5 TRBV15 TRBD1 many
TGTGCCAGCAGCTTAGATGCTAGCGGGGGGGCAGATACGCAGTATTTT CASSLDASGGADTQYF TRBJ2-3 TRBV11-2 TRBD2 many